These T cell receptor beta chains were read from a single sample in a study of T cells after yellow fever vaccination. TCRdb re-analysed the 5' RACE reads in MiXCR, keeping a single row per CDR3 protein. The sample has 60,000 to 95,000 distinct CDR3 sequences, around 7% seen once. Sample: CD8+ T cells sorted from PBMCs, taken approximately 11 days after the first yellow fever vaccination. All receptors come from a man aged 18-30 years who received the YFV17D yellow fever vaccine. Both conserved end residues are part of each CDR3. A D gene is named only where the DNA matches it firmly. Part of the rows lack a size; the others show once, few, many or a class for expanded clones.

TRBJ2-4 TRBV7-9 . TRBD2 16 TGTGCCAGCAGAGGGGTAGCGGGGCCGGGGAGGAACATTCAGTACTTC CASRGVAGPGRNIQYF
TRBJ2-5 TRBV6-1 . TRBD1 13 TGTGCCAACCCCAGGGGGAGTCAAGAGACCCAGTACTTC CANPRGSQETQYF
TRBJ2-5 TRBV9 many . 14 TGTGCCAGCAGCGTAGCTGCGGTAATGGAGACCCAGTACTTC CASSVAAVMETQYF
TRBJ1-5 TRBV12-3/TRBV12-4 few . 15 TGTGCCAGCAGTTTTTCAGGAAGAGGCAATCAGCCCCAGCATTTT CASSFSGRGNQPQHF
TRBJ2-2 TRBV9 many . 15 TGTGCCAGCAGCTCACAGGGATCGAACACCGGGGAGCTGTTTTTT CASSSQGSNTGELFF
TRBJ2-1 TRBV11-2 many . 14 TGTGCCAGCAGCTTAGGCGGACCTACTGTAGAGCAGTTCTTC CASSLGGPTVEQFF
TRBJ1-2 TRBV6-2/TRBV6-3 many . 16 TGTGCCAGCAGGCTCGCAGGGTCTCCAACCCTCTATGGCTACACCTTC CASRLAGSPTLYGYTF
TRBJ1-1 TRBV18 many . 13 TGTGCCAGCTCACCCGGACGGGACACTGAAGCTTTCTTT CASSPGRDTEAFF
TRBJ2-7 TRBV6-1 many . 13 TGTGCCAGCAATGCAGGGGCCGGGAACGAGCAGTACTTC CASNAGAGNEQYF
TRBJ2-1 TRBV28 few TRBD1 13 TGTGCCAGCAGATCTACAGGGGACAATGAGCAGTTCTTC CASRSTGDNEQFF
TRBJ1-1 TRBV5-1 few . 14 TGCGCCAGCAGCTTTTTTCTCCCTGGCACTGAAGCTTTCTTT CASSFFLPGTEAFF
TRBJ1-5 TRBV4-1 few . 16 TGCGCCAGCAGCCAAGGGGGGGACGGTAGCAATCAGCCCCAGCATTTT CASSQGGDGSNQPQHF
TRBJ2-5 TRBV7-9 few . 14 TGTGCCAGCAGCAGTTCCCCAGGTCAAGAGACCCAGTACTTC CASSSSPGQETQYF
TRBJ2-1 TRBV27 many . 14 TGTGCCAGCGGAATCGGGACGTACTACAATGAGCAGTTCTTC CASGIGTYYNEQFF
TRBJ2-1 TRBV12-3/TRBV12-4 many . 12 TGTGCCAGCAGGCCCAGGGGTAATGAGCAGTTCTTC CASRPRGNEQFF
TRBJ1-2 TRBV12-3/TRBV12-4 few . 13 TGTGCCAGCAGCTTCGGATCTCAGGGCGGCTACACCTTC CASSFGSQGGYTF
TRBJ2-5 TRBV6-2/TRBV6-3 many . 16 TGTGCCAGCACTCCCCGCGTCCGACAGGTTCAAGAGACCCAGTACTTC CASTPRVRQVQETQYF
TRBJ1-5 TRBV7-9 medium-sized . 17 TGTGCCAGCAGCCGTTACGAGGGCGGTTATAGCAATCAGCCCCAGCATTTT CASSRYEGGYSNQPQHF
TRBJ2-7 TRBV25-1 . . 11 TGTGCCAGCATGGACGGGGCCGAGCAGTACTTC CASMDGAEQYF
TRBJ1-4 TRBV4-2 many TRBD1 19 TGTGCCAGCAGCGATCGGGACAGGGAGGGCGAAACAACTAATGAAAAACTGTTTTTT CASSDRDREGETTNEKLFF
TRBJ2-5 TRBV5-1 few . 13 TGCGCCAGCAGCTTGGACAGGCAAGAGACCCAGTACTTC CASSLDRQETQYF
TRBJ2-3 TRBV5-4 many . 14 TGTGCCAGCAGCTTGGAAAGCAGCACAGATACGCAGTATTTT CASSLESSTDTQYF
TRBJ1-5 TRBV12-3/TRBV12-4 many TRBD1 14 TGTGCCAGCAGCCAGACAGGGCCCAATCAGCCCCAGCATTTT CASSQTGPNQPQHF
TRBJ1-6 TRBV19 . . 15 TGTGCCAGTTCCCCGACCGGGACTGGCGGCTCACCCCTCCACTTT CASSPTGTGGSPLHF
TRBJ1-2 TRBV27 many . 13 TGTGCCAGCAGTTTACCAGGCTACCGCGGCTACACCTTC CASSLPGYRGYTF
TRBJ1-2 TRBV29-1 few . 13 TGCAGCGTTGGGGGCGGACCTAACTATGGCTACACCTTC CSVGGGPNYGYTF
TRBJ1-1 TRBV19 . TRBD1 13 TGTGCCAGCCGGGACAGTATGAACACTGAAGCTTTCTTT CASRDSMNTEAFF
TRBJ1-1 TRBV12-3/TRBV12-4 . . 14 TGTGCCAGCAGTTGGACGGATGCGAACACTGAAGCTTTCTTT CASSWTDANTEAFF
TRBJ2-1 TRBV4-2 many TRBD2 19 TGTGCCAGCAGCCCGAAACCGGGACTAGCGGGGGCCCCCTACAATGAGCAGTTCTTC CASSPKPGLAGAPYNEQFF
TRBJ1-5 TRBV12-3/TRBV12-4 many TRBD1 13 TGTGCCAGCAGTCCCGGGACAGGGTTTTCCCAGCATTTT CASSPGTGFSQHF
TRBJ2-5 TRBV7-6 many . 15 TGTGCCAGCACCCTAGGGTGGGGGGCCCAGGAGACCCAGTACTTC CASTLGWGAQETQYF